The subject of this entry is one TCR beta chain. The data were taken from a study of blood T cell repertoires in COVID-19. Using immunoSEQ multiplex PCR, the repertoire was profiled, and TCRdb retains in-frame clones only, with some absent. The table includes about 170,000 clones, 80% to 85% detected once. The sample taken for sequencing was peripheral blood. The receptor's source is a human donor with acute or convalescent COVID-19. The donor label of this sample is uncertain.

CDR3 nucleotides: TGCGCCAGCAGCTTGGTAAGAGCGGGGACCACAGATACGCAGTATTTT. Protein product: CASSLVRAGTTDTQYF. The V and J genes are TRBV5-1 and TRBJ2-3; TRBD2 matches at 7 bases. This CDR3 is built from 16 residues. The V gene end was trimmed by 0 bases and the J gene end by 2 bases; junction bases not matched to a gene: 6. Per the germline V gene, CDR1 is SGHRS and CDR2 is YFSETQ.